This T cell receptor beta chain is drawn from a study of beta chain features in type 1 diabetes. Study-wide points: HLA influence on TCRB rearrangement stayed unresolved here.

Note on this clone: What it binds is not known.

Trimming pared 3 bases from V and 8 bases from J, leaving 14 bases between. CDR1 and CDR2 (germline): SGDLS, YYNGEE. The CDR3 length is 13 residues. All of the isolated RNA was reverse transcribed, so expressed TCRB transcripts were sequenced. The protocol was immunoSEQ multiplex PCR, while the TCRdb copy is restricted to in-frame clones and leaves out a portion. The sample includes under 900,000 clones, about a sixth of them seen just once. Source material: naive CD4+ T cells from blood. The receptor comes from a woman younger than 30 in good health. V gene TRBV9 combines with J gene TRBJ1-2; unclear D gene. CDR3 nucleotide sequence: TGTGCCAGCAGCGCGAATGTTGATACAGGCTACACCTTC. Its translation: CASSANVDTGYTF.